Shown below are 28 T cell receptor beta chains from a single sample sequenced in a study of T cell repertoires in cytomegalovirus infection. TCRdb used MiXCR to reprocess the reads, holding one entry per CDR3 protein. The table lists a few hundred thousand distinct CDR3 sequences, about 17% of them singletons. Sequenced input: PBMCs. The receptor source for this set is a human donor in good health (CMV status not recorded). Some clones in this sample may be carry-over from other donors' samples.

About this clonotype itself: Given a much more abundant clone one base away, this may be a read error. The rearrangement links TRBV12-3 or TRBV12-4 to TRBJ2-1; 10 bases match TRBD2. The CDR3 is made up of 15 amino acids. The junction had 6 bases not matched to a gene; V was cut back by 6 bases and J by 4 bases. CDR3: CASSKASGGYNEQFF. The DNA of the CDR3 is TGTGCCAGCAGCAAGGCTAGCGGGGGATACAATGAGCAGTTCTTC.

Only a few counts were recorded for this clonotype. The J gene is TRBJ2-3, the V gene TRBV27; D might be TRBD1 (7 bases). Germline CDR1 is MNHEY and CDR2 is SMNVEV (reference sequence). V lost 4 bases and J 3 bases, leaving 17 bases between the germline ends. The CDR3 loop spans 16 amino acids. The CDR3 DNA reads TGTGCCAGCAGTTCGGTGGGGGGACAGATAACAGATACGCAGTATTTT. This translates into CASSSVGGQITDTQYF.

This clonotype has at least ten counts. The gene calls are TRBV7-2 and TRBJ2-7; the D is unclear. CDR1 SGHTA and CDR2 FQGNSA come from the germline V gene. There are 16 residues in the CDR3. The V end was cut by 1 base, the J end by 3 bases, with 16 bases between. The CDR3 sequence: CASSLGAQFPFYEQYF. In nucleotides, the CDR3 is TGTGCCAGCAGCTTAGGGGCCCAGTTCCCCTTCTACGAGCAGTACTTC.

In the case of this clonotype: A read error may explain this, as a much larger clone is one base away. This chain uses TRBV7-9 with TRBJ1-4, with a tentative D call TRBD1 (5 bases). Germline lookup yields CDR1 SEHNR and CDR2 FQNEAQ (reference sequence). This CDR3 spans 16 amino acids. The CDR3: CVSSLGVRRIDEKLFF. The DNA for the CDR3 is TGTGTCAGCAGCTTAGGGGTGCGTCGAATAGATGAAAAACTGTTTTTT.

This clonotype was observed a few times. The chain has TRBV12-3 or TRBV12-4 and TRBJ1-1, with a possible D match to TRBD1 (5 bases). The CDR3 loop spans 14 amino acids. V shed 6 bases and J shed 1 base, with 12 bases lying between them. CDR3 amino acids: CASSSLGPNTEAFF. CDR3 DNA sequence: TGTGCCAGCAGCTCGCTGGGACCGAACACTGAAGCTTTCTTT.

The table lists this clonotype with a few counts. V usage is TRBV2 and J usage is TRBJ1-2; 9 nucleotides line up with TRBD1. V shed 7 bases, J shed 7 bases, and the junction held 22 bases outside the gene matches. The germline gives CDR1 SNHLY, CDR2 FYNNEI. The CDR3 loop spans 18 amino acids. CDR3: CASNKPGQGLRRGFGYTF. CDR3 nucleotides: TGTGCCAGCAATAAGCCGGGACAGGGTTTGAGGCGGGGGTTTGGCTACACCTTC. Complete variable domain (other parts from reference TRBV2 and TRBJ1-2): EPEVTQTPSHQVTQMGQEVILRCVPISNHLYFYWYRQILGQKVEFLVSFYNNEISEKSEIFDDQFSVERPDGSNFTLKIRSTKLEDSAMYFCASNKPGQGLRRGFGYTFGSGTRLTVV.

The sample holds a few counts of this clonotype. The CDR3 here is CASSGSYTGELFF. The CDR3, as DNA: TGTGCCAGCAGTGGGAGCTACACCGGGGAGCTGTTTTTT. The rearrangement links TRBV2 to TRBJ2-2; D remains ambiguous. The CDR3 contains 13 residues. Trimming shortened V by 4 bases and J by 3 bases, and 6 bases separated the two germline ends. Germline V gene lookup returns CDR1 SNHLY and CDR2 FYNNEI.

A few counts support this clonotype. The V gene is TRBV19, the J gene TRBJ2-2, with D hard to call. Germline lookup yields CDR1 LNHDA and CDR2 SQIVND (reference sequence). The CDR3 spans 13 residues. V shed 4 bases and J shed 2 bases, with 5 bases lying between them. The CDR3 region has the DNA TGTGCCAGTAGTACCCCTAACACCGGGGAGCTGTTTTTT. Protein product: CASSTPNTGELFF.

This clonotype was counted ten times or more. This chain uses TRBV5-1 with TRBJ2-3; TRBD2 matches 10 bases. Unmatched junction bases numbered 7, after V lost 7 bases and J lost 2 bases. The germline V gene encodes CDR1 SGHRS and CDR2 YFSETQ. The CDR3 length is 15 residues. The DNA of the CDR3 is TGCGCCAGCCGCTCGACTAGCGGGTACACAGATACGCAGTATTTT. As protein: CASRSTSGYTDTQYF.

Of note for this clonotype: Given a much more abundant clone one base away, this may be a read error. The genes are TRBV7-2 and TRBJ1-5; 8 bases match TRBD1. The V gene's germline CDR1 is SGHTA and CDR2 FQGNSA. V was clipped by 5 bases and J by 8 bases; unmatched bases: 8. This CDR3 is built from 14 residues. CDR3 sequence reads: CASSPGQGSKPQHF. CDR3 coding DNA: TGTGCCAGCAGCCCCGGACAGGGAAGTAAGCCCCAGCATTTT.

This chain connects TRBV2 to TRBJ2-2, with D unclear. CDR3 length: 14 amino acids. Deletions cut 2 bases from V and 4 bases from J, with 8 bases between. CDR1 and CDR2 from the germline V gene are SNHLY and FYNNEI. This CDR3 is CASSEWHGTGELFF. The CDR3 DNA is TGTGCCAGCAGTGAATGGCATGGCACCGGGGAGCTGTTTTTT.

This clonotype was counted between two and nine times. The chain uses TRBV20-1 and TRBJ2-1; 13 bases line up with TRBD2. V lost 3 bases to trimming and J lost 15 bases; unmatched junction nucleotides: 5. The CDR3 spans 12 residues. CDR1 is DFQATT, CDR2 SNEGSKA, per germline (reference sequence). The CDR3 region has the DNA TGCAGTGCTAGTGTCGGACTAGCGGGGGCGTTCTTC. Translation gives CSASVGLAGAFF.

This clonotype was picked up a small number of times. The rearrangement joins TRBV19 to TRBJ2-3; TRBD2 aligns across 7 bases. The V segment lost 0 bases and the J segment 2 bases; nucleotides outside the gene matches: 5. The CDR3 length is 16 residues. CDR1 and CDR2 (germline): LNHDA, SQIVND (reference sequence). In DNA form, the CDR3 reads TGTGCCAGTAGTATAGACCTAGCGGACCTCACAGATACGCAGTATTTT. Residues: CASSIDLADLTDTQYF. Supplemented by reference TRBV19 and TRBJ2-3, the full variable domain reads DGGITQSPKYLFRKEGQNVTLSCEQNLNHDAMYWYRQDPGQGLRLIYYSQIVNDFQKGDIAEGYSVSREKKESFPLTVTSAQKNPTAFYLCASSIDLADLTDTQYFGPGTRLTVL.

This clonotype was picked up many times. The chain joins TRBV12-3 or TRBV12-4 to TRBJ2-7; D uncertain. This CDR3 region has 12 residues. The germline V and J ends were trimmed by 6 bases and 4 bases, with 10 bases remaining between them. CDR3 bases: TGTGCCAGCAGCCCCACCTCTTACGAGCAGTACTTC. As protein: CASSPTSYEQYF.

This clonotype has ten or more counts. This chain joins TRBV7-2 and TRBJ2-3, with D uncertain. V lost 3 bases, J lost 4 bases, and 11 bases lay in between. The CDR3 extends over 14 amino acids. Germline CDR1 SGHTA, CDR2 FQGNSA. The CDR3, as DNA: TGTGCCAGCAGCTTTTTCACCCGGTCAGATACGCAGTATTTT. Amino acid sequence: CASSFFTRSDTQYF.

V gene TRBV6-2 or TRBV6-3 combines with J gene TRBJ1-2, with 9 bases identical to TRBD1. Germline values: CDR1 MNHEY, CDR2 SVGEGT. The CDR3 runs to 13 residues. J was trimmed by 4 bases and V by 5 bases; bases with no gene match: 2. CDR3 nucleotides: TGTGCCAGCAGTCGGACAGGGGCCTATGGCTACACCTTC. This gives the protein CASSRTGAYGYTF.

The chain has TRBV7-6 and TRBJ2-3; either TRBD1 or TRBD2 may supply D (5 bases each). CDR1 is SGHVS and CDR2 is FNYEAQ in the germline V gene. CDR3 size: 19 residues. Trimming left V 1 base short and J 4 bases short, with 24 bases between. Written as DNA, the CDR3 is TGTGCCAGCAGCTTAGGTATCCCAGGTCCAGGGAGTGGTTCAGATACGCAGTATTTT. It encodes CASSLGIPGPGSGSDTQYF.

This clonotype was seen repeatedly, ten times or more. This chain joins TRBV6-5 and TRBJ1-2; TRBD1 agrees at 7 bases. V shed 2 bases, J shed 4 bases, and the junction held 4 bases outside the gene matches. CDR3 length equals 14 residues. The V gene's germline CDR1 is MNHEY and CDR2 SVGAGI. In DNA, the CDR3 is TGTGCCAGCAGTTACGCCGGGACAGCCTATGGCTACACCTTC. This codes for CASSYAGTAYGYTF.

The J gene is TRBJ1-1, the V gene TRBV19; D remains ambiguous. This CDR3 has 11 amino acids. Germline lookup yields CDR1 LNHDA and CDR2 SQIVND (reference sequence). V was cut by 3 bases and J by 5 bases, with 4 bases left in between. This CDR3 reads CASSMLTEAFF. The DNA of the CDR3 is TGTGCCAGTAGTATGTTGACTGAAGCTTTCTTT.

This clonotype was detected ten times or more. CDR3 amino acids: CASSRPGGRARPQHF. The CDR3 DNA is TGTGCCAGCAGTCGCCCCGGTGGCAGGGCTCGGCCCCAGCATTTT. The chain joins TRBV28 to TRBJ1-5; weak D call: TRBD1 (5 bases). The germline gives CDR1 MDHEN, CDR2 SYDVKM. The CDR3 is made up of 15 amino acids. Trimming shortened V by 5 bases and J by 9 bases, and 20 bases separated the two germline ends.

The chain recombines TRBV28 with TRBJ1-2; TRBD1 is a possible D gene (5 bases). The CDR3 totals 12 residues. V was clipped by 7 bases and J by 4 bases, with 10 bases between them. CDR1 MDHEN and CDR2 SYDVKM come from the germline V gene. The CDR3 nucleotides are TGTGCCAGCACGGCAGGGTTCTATGGCTACACCTTC. This sequence encodes CASTAGFYGYTF.

This chain uses TRBV7-6 with TRBJ2-3; D may be TRBD1 or TRBD2 (6 bases each). Between the trimmed V and J ends, which lost 7 bases and 6 bases, there was a span of 20 bases. This CDR3 is built from 15 residues. Germline CDR1 SGHVS, CDR2 FNYEAQ. CDR3 coding DNA: TGTGCCAGCACCCTTGGAGGGGGTTCCCCCGATACGCAGTATTTT. Protein: CASTLGGGSPDTQYF.

This clonotype was observed at least ten times. The rearrangement links TRBV4-3 to TRBJ1-2; D may be TRBD1 (5 bases). Germline assignment: CDR1 LGHNA and CDR2 YSLEER. The CDR3 length is 16 residues. Trimming took off 0 bases at V and 3 bases at J, with 14 bases between the two ends. The CDR3 coding sequence is TGCGCCAGCAGCCAAGACCGGTCGGGGCCCTACTATGGCTACACCTTC. Amino acid sequence: CASSQDRSGPYYGYTF.

This clonotype occurred many times. The chain uses TRBV7-9 and TRBJ1-3, with D perhaps matching TRBD1 (5 bases). The CDR3 contains 13 residues. The V end lost 5 bases, the J end lost 7 bases, and 12 bases lay between the germline ends. The germline V gene encodes CDR1 SEHNR and CDR2 FQNEAQ (reference sequence). CDR3 nucleotides: TGTGCCAGCAGCAACGGTGGGGGGAACACCATATATTTT. It encodes CASSNGGGNTIYF.

This clonotype has a handful of counts. This sequence joins TRBV20-1 and TRBJ1-2; no clear D. Germline V CDR1 and CDR2: DFQATT, SNEGSKA (reference sequence). V was clipped by 6 bases and J by 4 bases, with 15 bases between them. The CDR3 extends over 13 amino acids. CDR3 sequence reads: CSAGESDGYGYTF. The CDR3 DNA follows: TGCAGTGCGGGAGAATCGGACGGCTATGGCTACACCTTC.

CDR3 sequence (DNA): TGCGCCAGCAGCCAACGTGAAGAAACAGATACGCAGTATTTT. Translated: CASSQREETDTQYF. V and J are TRBV4-1 and TRBJ2-3; D is uncertain. Trimming took 2 bases from V and 3 from J, leaving 9 bases between them. This CDR3 region has 14 residues. Germline CDR1 MGHRA, CDR2 YSYEKL.

V is TRBV4-1 and J is TRBJ1-5; D unclear. Per the germline V gene, CDR1 is MGHRA and CDR2 is YSYEKL. The CDR3 totals 14 residues. V gave up 5 bases and J gave up 0 bases, with 8 bases separating them. The chain's CDR3 is CASSDIVSNQPQHF. DNA for the CDR3: TGCGCCAGCAGCGACATTGTTAGCAATCAGCCCCAGCATTTT.

This clonotype was observed at least ten times. The chain employs TRBV4-1 and TRBJ2-1; D is unresolved. CDR1 MGHRA and CDR2 YSYEKL come from the germline V gene. Trimming removed 0 bases from V and 0 bases from J, with 6 bases in between. The CDR3 totals 15 residues. The CDR3 nucleotides are TGCGCCAGCAGCCAAGAAGATAACTCCTACAATGAGCAGTTCTTC. Translating gives CASSQEDNSYNEQFF.